These T cell receptor beta chains were read from a single sample in a study of T cell responses to AZD1222 COVID-19 vaccine. TCRdb's copy holds only in-frame clones and misses some; the assay was immunoSEQ multiplex PCR. The sample contains 100,000 or so clones, roughly nine tenths of which appear only once. Sequenced material: peripheral blood, taken 28 days after the second AZD1222 dose. Receptors originate from an adult who received the AZD1222 COVID-19 vaccine. Both conserved end residues are part of each CDR3. D genes are given only for firm matches. Clone size is shown for a subset of rows, as once, few, many or a class of expanded clone.

CDR3 protein	CDR3 DNA	J gene	clone size	D gene	V gene
CASSLAGGLDEQFF	TGCGCCAGCAGCCTAGCGGGAGGGCTGGATGAGCAGTTCTTC	TRBJ2-1	.	TRBD2	TRBV5-1
CASSLVGARNEQFF	TGTGCCAGCAGTTTAGTAGGGGCTCGGAATGAGCAGTTCTTC	TRBJ2-1	.	.	TRBV28
CASTTPRSVAKNIQYF	TGTGCCAGTACCACCCCCCGTTCTGTAGCCAAAAACATTCAGTACTTC	TRBJ2-4	.	.	TRBV19
CASSPPESYEQYF	TGTGCCAGCAGCCCCCCCGAGTCTTACGAGCAGTACTTC	TRBJ2-7	.	.	TRBV9
CASSPDSNQPQHF	TGTGCCAGCAGCCCCGATAGCAATCAGCCCCAGCATTTT	TRBJ1-5	.	.	TRBV7-6
CASLLAGSSYNEQFF	TGTGCCAGCTTACTAGCGGGAAGCTCCTACAATGAGCAGTTCTTC	TRBJ2-1	.	TRBD2	TRBV3-1/TRBV3-2
CASSPQPLQETQYF	TGTGCCAGCTCACCACAGCCCCTACAAGAGACCCAGTACTTC	TRBJ2-5	once	.	TRBV18
CASSLVPVYEQYF	TGTGCCAGCAGCTTAGTTCCGGTCTACGAGCAGTACTTC	TRBJ2-7	.	.	TRBV11-2
CASSLGVRSGEQYF	TGTGCCAGCAGCCTGGGTGTGCGGTCGGGCGAGCAGTACTTC	TRBJ2-7	.	.	TRBV28
CAWSLAAETQYF	TGTGCCTGGAGTTTGGCCGCAGAGACCCAGTACTTC	TRBJ2-5	.	.	TRBV30
CASSSTGSTNEKLFF	TGTGCCAGCAGTTCCACAGGGTCAACTAATGAAAAACTGTTTTTT	TRBJ1-4	.	.	TRBV28
CASSSGRMNSPLHF	TGTGCCAGCAGCTCTGGACGGATGAATTCACCCCTCCACTTT	TRBJ1-6	.	.	TRBV5-8
CSASDQGVRLFF	TGCAGTGCTAGTGATCAGGGGGTGAGGCTGTTTTTT	TRBJ2-2	.	TRBD1	TRBV20-1
CASSSTSGRRQFF	TGTGCCAGCAGCTCGACTAGCGGGAGAAGGCAGTTCTTC	TRBJ2-1	.	TRBD2	TRBV7-2
CAWSVGRGAGGTEAFF	TGTGCCTGGAGTGTGGGCAGGGGCGCGGGGGGCACTGAAGCTTTCTTT	TRBJ1-1	.	.	TRBV30
CASSSQGPYGYTF	TGTGCCAGCAGCTCACAGGGTCCCTATGGCTACACCTTC	TRBJ1-2	.	.	TRBV11-2
CASSLRTGEKLFF	TGTGCCAGCAGTTTGAGAACGGGAGAAAAACTGTTTTTT	TRBJ1-4	.	.	TRBV12-3/TRBV12-4
CASSQEQEGQETQYF	TGCGCCAGCAGCCAAGAGCAGGAGGGCCAAGAGACCCAGTACTTC	TRBJ2-5	.	.	TRBV4-3
CASSRDMLTEAFF	TGCGCCAGCAGCCGGGACATGCTCACTGAAGCTTTCTTT	TRBJ1-1	.	.	TRBV5-1
CASSLDPGTYNEQFF	TGTGCCAGCAGCTTAGATCCGGGGACCTACAATGAGCAGTTCTTC	TRBJ2-1	.	.	TRBV7-2
CATSDPRVTTGELFF	TGTGCCACCAGTGATCCTCGCGTCACCACCGGGGAGCTGTTTTTT	TRBJ2-2	.	.	TRBV24-1
CASSLGFGGSGNTIYF	TGTGCCAGCAGCTTAGGTTTTGGGGGCTCTGGAAACACCATATATTTT	TRBJ1-3	.	.	TRBV7-2
CSGSLVGEQYF	TGCAGTGGAAGTCTCGTCGGCGAGCAGTACTTC	TRBJ2-7	.	.	TRBV20-1
CASCSGRNEQYF	TGTGCCAGTTGTAGCGGGAGGAACGAGCAGTACTTC	TRBJ2-7	.	TRBD2	TRBV28
CASSLWNTGELFF	TGTGCCAGCAGCTTGTGGAACACCGGGGAGCTGTTTTTT	TRBJ2-2	.	.	TRBV5-8
CASSKGGVLYEQYF	TGTGCCAGCAGCAAGGGGGGCGTCCTCTACGAGCAGTACTTC	TRBJ2-7	.	.	TRBV14
CASSRDVNSYGYTF	TGTGCCAGCAGCCGCGACGTAAACTCGTATGGCTACACCTTC	TRBJ1-2	.	.	TRBV4-2